The source of this T cell receptor (beta chain) is a study of T cell repertoires in cytomegalovirus infection (dated by TCRdb to about 2019). Regarding the study in general: Donor HLA type was relevant to the analysis, because carriage of CMV infection together with the matching HLA type was indicated by public TCR beta signatures. What the research found in general, with its limitations: In the ex vivo response, HLA-C-restricted CMV-specific TCR beta clonotypes were dominant, and in two of eight donors the single most frequent clonotype came from this HLA-C-restricted group. In both this cohort and an independent cohort of 350 to 400 donors, the cumulative frequency of public TCR beta family members distinguished carriers of CMV infection plus the relevant HLA type.

Sequencing was performed on an Illumina HiSeq 1500. Starting from the raw public reads, TCRdb applied fastp trimming at Q25, assembled clones with MiXCR and retained in-frame beta chains. Identical CDR3 proteins give one entry, which carries the most common genes and DNA. The sample has 150,000 to 200,000 distinct CDR3 sequences on record, roughly a sixth of them singletons. Together, the top ten hold under 20% of the sample. CDR1 and CDR2 were assigned from the germline V gene (reference sequence) as SGHNT and YYREEE. CDR3 length: 15 amino acids, cysteine to phenylalanine. The sequence is cut down to CDR3 DNA, 45 bases in frame from base 1. V is cut back by 0 bases and J by 4 bases, with 7 bases in the junction unmatched. To note about this clonotype: Its antigen remains unidentified. Base-call qualities are not available, and no considerably larger clone is one nucleotide away.

This sequence uses TRBV5-4 and TRBJ2-7; 7 nucleotides in the junction match TRBD1. Input material: CD8+ T cells from PBMCs. The receptor comes from a human donor in good health (CMV status not recorded). Some clones in this sample may be carry-over from other donors' samples. This receptor has the CDR3 CASSLALGGTYEQYF. The nucleotides are TGTGCCAGCAGCTTGGCCTTAGGGGGCACGTACGAGCAGTACTTC.